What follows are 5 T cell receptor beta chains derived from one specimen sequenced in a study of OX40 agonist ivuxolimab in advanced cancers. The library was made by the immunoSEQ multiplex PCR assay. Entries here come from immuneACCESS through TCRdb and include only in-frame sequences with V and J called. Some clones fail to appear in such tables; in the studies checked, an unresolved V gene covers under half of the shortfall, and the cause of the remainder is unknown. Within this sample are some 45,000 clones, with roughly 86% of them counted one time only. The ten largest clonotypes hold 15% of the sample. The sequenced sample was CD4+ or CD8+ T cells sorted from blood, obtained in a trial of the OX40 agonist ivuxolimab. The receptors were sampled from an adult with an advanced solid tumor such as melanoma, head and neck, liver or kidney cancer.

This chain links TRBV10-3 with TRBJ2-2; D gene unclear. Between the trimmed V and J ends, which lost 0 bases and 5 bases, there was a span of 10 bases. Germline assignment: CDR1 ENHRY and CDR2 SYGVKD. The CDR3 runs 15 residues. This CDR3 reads CAISESGVETGELFF. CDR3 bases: TGTGCCATCAGTGAGTCGGGCGTGGAGACCGGGGAGCTGTTTTTT.

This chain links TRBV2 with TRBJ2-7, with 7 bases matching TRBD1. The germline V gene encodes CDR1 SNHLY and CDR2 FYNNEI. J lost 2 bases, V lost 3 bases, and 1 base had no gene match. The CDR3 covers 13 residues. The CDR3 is CASSEDRTYEQYV. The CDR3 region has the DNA TGTGCCAGCAGTGAGGACAGGACCTACGAGCAGTACGTC.

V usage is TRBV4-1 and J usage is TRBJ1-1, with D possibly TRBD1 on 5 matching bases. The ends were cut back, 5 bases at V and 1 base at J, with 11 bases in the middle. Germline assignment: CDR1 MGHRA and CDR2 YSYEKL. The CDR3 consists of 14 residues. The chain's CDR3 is CASSLWGGNTEAFF. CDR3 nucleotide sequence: TGCGCCAGCAGCTTGTGGGGGGGGAACACTGAAGCTTTCTTT.

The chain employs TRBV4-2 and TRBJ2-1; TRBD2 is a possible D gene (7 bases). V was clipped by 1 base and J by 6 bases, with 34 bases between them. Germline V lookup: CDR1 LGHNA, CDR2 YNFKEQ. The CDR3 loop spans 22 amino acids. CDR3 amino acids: CASSQALAGAPLIHVDPNEQFF. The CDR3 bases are TGTGCCAGCAGCCAAGCCCTCGCGGGGGCGCCCCTGATACACGTCGACCCCAATGAGCAGTTCTTC.

The CDR3 region has the DNA TGTGCCAGTAGTATGATACAGGTGAATGAGCAGTTCTTC. It translates to CASSMIQVNEQFF. The rearrangement links TRBV19 to TRBJ2-1; the D gene is possibly TRBD1 (5 bases). Germline V gene sequence: CDR1 LNHDA, CDR2 SQIVND (reference sequence). The CDR3 is 13 amino acids. Trimming took off 3 bases at V and 7 bases at J, with 10 bases between the two ends.